The source of this T cell receptor beta chain is a study of early T cells in non-severe SARS-CoV-2 infection. Overall study context: Bulk RNA from unsorted whole blood was sequenced; chains were unpaired.

CDR1 and CDR2 (germline): PRHDT, FYEKMQ (reference sequence). V was trimmed by 5 bases and J by 5 bases, leaving 16 bases between them. This CDR3 is 15 amino acids long. The protocol attached unique molecular identifiers to individual cDNA molecules. One entry per CDR3 protein, called by TCRdb with MiXCR from the 5' RACE reads. This repertoire shows about 84,000 distinct CDR3 sequences, about 12% found once; its top ten account for under 3%. General observations from the study: Comparison of clonotypes with VDJdb favored anti-spike CD8 responses while missing private and CD4 specificities.

As concerns this clonotype: Antigen: not known.

The clonotype was recovered from an adult who was a healthcare worker with PCR-confirmed SARS-CoV-2 infection or an uninfected control (not recorded which). This chain uses TRBV13 with TRBJ2-1, with D perhaps assigned TRBD1 or TRBD2 (6 bases each). Sequencing was done on a sample of whole blood. The CDR3 spells CASSRMMRGDNEQFF. The DNA for the CDR3 is TGTGCCAGCAGCCGAATGATGAGGGGGGACAATGAGCAGTTCTTC.